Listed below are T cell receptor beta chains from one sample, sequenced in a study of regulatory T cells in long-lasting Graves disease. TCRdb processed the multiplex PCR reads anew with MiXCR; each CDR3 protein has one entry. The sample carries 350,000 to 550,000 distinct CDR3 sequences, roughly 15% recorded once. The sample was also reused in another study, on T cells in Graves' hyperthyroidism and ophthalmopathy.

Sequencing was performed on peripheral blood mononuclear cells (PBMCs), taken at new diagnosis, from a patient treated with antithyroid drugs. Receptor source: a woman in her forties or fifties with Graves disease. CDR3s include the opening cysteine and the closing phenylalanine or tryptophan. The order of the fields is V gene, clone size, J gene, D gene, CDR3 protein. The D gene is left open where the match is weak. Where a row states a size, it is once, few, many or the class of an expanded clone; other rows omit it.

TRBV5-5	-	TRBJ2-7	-	CASSPDSGSYEQYF
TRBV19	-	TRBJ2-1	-	CASSMTANSYNEQFF
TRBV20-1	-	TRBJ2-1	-	CSARSGRGYDEQFF
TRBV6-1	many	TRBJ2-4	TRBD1	CASSRDRGNIQYF
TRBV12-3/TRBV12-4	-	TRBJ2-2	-	CASTSSVRNTGELFF
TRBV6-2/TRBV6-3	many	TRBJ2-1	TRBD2	CASSRGGPLLVDEQFF
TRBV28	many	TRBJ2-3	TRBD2	CAAGPARLAGVTDTQYF
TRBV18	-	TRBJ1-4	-	CASSPPSKELFF
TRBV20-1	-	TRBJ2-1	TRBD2	CSARVASGTSSYNEQFF
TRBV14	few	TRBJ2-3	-	CASSQGTLRDTQYF
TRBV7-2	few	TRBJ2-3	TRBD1	CASSSGTAADTQYF
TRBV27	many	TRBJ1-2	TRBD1	CASSPGQALGYTF
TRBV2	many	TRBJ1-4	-	CASMQMELATNEKLFF
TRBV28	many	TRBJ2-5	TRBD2	CASSLAGVEETQYF
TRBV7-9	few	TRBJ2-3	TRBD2	CASSSRTSGRAGGTDTQYF
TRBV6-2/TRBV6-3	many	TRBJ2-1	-	CASSSTGIEQFF
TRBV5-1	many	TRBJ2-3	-	CASSSMRGGSTDTQYF
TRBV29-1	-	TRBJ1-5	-	CSVCAGGGEEPQHF
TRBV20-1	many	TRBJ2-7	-	CSARDLQISYEQYF
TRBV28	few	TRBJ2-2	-	CAVPGANTGELFF
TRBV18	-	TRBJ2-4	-	CASSPRDDIAKNIQYF
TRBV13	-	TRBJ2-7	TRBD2	CASTLSGTTYEQYF
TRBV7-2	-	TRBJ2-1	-	CASSQGAGRSYNEQFF
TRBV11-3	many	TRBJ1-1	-	CASSQGRGRGTEAFF
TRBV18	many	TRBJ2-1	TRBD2	CASSPERPGLAYNNEQFF
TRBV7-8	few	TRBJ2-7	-	CASSSGTPTFYEQYF